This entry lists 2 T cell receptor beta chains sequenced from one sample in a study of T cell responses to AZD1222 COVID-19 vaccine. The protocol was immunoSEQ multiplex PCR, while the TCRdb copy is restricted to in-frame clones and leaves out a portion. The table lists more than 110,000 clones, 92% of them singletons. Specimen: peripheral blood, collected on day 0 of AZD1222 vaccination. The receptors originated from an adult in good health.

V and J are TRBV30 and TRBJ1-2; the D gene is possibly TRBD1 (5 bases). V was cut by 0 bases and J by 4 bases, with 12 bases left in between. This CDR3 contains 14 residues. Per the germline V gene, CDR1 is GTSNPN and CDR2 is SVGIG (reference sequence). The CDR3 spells CAWSVRLTGYGYTF. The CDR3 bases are TGTGCCTGGAGTGTCAGGCTCACAGGCTATGGCTACACCTTC.

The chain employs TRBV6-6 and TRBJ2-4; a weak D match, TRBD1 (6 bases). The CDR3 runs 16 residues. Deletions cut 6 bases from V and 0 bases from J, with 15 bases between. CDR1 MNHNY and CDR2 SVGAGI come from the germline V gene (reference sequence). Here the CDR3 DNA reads TGTGCCAGCAGCATACAGGGCCCCCTAGCCAAAAACATTCAGTACTTC. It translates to CASSIQGPLAKNIQYF.